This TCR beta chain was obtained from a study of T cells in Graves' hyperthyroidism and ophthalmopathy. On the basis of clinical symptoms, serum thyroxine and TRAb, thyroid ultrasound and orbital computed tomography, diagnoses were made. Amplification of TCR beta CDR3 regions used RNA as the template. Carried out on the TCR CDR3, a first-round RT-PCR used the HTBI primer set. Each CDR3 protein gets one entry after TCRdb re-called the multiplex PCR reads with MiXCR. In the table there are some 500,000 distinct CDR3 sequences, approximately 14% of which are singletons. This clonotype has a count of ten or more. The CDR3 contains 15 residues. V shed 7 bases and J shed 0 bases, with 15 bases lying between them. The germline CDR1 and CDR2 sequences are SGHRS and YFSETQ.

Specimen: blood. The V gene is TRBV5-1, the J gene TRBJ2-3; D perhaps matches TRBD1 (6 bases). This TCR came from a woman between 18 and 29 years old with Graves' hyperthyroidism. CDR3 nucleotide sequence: TGCGCCAGCTTCCGGGACACCCTTAGCACAGATACGCAGTATTTT. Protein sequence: CASFRDTLSTDTQYF.